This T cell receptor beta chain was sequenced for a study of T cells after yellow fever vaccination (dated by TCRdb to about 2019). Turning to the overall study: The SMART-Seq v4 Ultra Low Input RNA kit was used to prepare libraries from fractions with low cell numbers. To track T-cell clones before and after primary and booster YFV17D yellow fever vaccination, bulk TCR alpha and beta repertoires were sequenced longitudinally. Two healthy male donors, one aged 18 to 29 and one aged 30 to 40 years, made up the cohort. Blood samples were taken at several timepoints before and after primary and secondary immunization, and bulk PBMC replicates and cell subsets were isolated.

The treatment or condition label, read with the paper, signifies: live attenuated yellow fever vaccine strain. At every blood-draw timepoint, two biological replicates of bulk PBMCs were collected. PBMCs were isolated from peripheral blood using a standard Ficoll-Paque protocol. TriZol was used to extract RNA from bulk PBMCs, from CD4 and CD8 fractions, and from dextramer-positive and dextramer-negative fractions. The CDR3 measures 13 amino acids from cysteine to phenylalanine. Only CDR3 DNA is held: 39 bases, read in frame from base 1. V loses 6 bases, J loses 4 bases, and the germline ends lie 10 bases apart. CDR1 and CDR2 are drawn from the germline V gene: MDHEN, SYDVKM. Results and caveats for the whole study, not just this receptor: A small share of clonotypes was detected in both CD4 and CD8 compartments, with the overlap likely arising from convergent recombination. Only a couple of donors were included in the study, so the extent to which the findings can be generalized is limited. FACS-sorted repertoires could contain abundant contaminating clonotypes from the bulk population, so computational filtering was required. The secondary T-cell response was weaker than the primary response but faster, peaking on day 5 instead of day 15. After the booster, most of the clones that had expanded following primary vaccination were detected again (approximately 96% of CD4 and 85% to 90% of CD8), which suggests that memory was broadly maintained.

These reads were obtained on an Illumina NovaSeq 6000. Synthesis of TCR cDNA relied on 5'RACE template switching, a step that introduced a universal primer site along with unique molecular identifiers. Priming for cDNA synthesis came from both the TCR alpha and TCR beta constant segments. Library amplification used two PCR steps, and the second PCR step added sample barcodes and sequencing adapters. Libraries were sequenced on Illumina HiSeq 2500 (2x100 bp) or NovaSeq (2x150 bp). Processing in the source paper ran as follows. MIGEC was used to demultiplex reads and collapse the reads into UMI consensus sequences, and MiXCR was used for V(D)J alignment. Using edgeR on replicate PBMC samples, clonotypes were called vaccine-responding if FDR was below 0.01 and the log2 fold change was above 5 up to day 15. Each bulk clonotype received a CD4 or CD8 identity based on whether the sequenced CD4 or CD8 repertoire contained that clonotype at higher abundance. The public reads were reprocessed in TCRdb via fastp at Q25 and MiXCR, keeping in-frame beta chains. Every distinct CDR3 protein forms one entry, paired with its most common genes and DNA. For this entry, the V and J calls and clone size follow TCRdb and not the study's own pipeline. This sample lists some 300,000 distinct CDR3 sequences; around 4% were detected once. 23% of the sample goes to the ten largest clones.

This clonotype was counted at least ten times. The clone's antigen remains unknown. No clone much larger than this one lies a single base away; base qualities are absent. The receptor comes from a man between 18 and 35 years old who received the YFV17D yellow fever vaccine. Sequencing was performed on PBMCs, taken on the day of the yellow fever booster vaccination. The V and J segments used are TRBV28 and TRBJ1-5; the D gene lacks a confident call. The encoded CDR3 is CASSSPTNQPQHF. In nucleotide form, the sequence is TGTGCCAGCAGCTCTCCGACTAATCAGCCCCAGCATTTT.